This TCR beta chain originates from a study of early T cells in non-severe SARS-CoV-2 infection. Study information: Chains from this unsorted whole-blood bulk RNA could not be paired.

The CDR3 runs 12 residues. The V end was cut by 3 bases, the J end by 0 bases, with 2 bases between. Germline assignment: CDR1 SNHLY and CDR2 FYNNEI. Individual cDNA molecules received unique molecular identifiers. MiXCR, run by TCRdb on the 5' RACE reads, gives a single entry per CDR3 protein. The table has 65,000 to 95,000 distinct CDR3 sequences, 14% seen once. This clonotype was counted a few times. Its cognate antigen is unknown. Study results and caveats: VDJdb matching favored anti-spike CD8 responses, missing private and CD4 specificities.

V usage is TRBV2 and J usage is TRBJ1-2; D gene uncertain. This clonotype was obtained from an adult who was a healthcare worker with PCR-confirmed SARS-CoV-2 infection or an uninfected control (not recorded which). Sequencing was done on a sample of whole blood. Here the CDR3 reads CASSEANYGYTF. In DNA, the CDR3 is TGTGCCAGCAGTGAGGCTAACTATGGCTACACCTTC. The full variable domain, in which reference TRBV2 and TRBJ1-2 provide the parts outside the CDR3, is EPEVTQTPSHQVTQMGQEVILRCVPISNHLYFYWYRQILGQKVEFLVSFYNNEISEKSEIFDDQFSVERPDGSNFTLKIRSTKLEDSAMYFCASSEANYGYTFGSGTRLTVV.